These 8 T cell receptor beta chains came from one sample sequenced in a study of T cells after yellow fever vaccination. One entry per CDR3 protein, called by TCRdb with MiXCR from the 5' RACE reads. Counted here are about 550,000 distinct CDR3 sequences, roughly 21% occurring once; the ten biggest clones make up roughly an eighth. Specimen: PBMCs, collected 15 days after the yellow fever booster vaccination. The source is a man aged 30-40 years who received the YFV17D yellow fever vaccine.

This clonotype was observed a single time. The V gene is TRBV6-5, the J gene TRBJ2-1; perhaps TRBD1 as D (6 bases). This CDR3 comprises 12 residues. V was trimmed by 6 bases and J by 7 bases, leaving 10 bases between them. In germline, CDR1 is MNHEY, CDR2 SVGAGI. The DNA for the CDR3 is TGTGCCAGCAGGCCTACAGGGAATGAGCAGTTCTTC. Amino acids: CASRPTGNEQFF.

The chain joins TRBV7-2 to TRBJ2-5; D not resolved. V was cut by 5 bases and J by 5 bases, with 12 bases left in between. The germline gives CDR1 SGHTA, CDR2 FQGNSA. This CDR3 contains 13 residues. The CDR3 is CASSQLSWETQYF. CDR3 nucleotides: TGTGCCAGCAGCCAACTCAGTTGGGAGACCCAGTACTTC. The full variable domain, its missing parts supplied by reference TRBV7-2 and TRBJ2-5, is GAGVSQSPSNKVTEKGKDVELRCDPISGHTALYWYRQSLGQGLEFLIYFQGNSAPDKSGLPSDRFSAERTGGSVSTLTIQRTQQEDSAVYLCASSQLSWETQYFGPGTRLLVL.

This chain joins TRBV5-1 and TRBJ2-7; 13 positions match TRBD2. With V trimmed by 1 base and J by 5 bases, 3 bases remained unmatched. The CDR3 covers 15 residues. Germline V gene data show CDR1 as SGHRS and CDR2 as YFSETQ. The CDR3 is CASSLIGTSGDEQYF. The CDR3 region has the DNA TGCGCCAGCAGCTTGATAGGGACTAGCGGGGACGAGCAGTACTTC.

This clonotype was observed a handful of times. CDR3 residues: CASSIPGGQKLFF. The CDR3 bases are TGTGCCAGCAGCATCCCCGGCGGGCAGAAACTGTTTTTT. V and J are TRBV7-9 and TRBJ1-4; D gene uncertain. Trimming pared 5 bases from V and 11 bases from J, leaving 15 bases between. This CDR3 region has 13 residues. CDR1 and CDR2 (germline): SEHNR, FQNEAQ (reference sequence).

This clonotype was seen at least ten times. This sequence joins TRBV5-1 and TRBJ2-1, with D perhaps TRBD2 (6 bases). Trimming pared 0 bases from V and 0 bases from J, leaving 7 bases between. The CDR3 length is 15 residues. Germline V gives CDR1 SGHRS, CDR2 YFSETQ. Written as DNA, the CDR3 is TGCGCCAGCAGCTTGGGCGGGGTCTCCTACAATGAGCAGTTCTTC. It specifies CASSLGGVSYNEQFF. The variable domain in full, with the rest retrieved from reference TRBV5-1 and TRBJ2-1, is KAGVTQTPRYLIKTRGQQVTLSCSPISGHRSVSWYQQTPGQGLQFLFEYFSETQRNKGNFPGRFSGRQFSNSRSEMNVSTLELGDSALYLCASSLGGVSYNEQFFGPGTRLTVL.

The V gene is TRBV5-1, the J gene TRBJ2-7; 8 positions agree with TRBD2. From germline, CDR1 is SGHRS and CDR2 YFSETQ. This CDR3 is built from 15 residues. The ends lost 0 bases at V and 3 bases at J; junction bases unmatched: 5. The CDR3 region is CASSLESGGGYEQYF. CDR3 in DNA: TGCGCCAGCAGCTTGGAATCGGGAGGGGGCTACGAGCAGTACTTC.

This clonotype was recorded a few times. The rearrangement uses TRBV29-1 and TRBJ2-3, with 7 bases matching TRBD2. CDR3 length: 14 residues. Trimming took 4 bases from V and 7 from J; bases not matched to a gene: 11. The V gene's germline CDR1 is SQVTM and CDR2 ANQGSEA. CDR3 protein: CSVAQTSPGNTQYF. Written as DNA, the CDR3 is TGCAGCGTTGCACAGACTAGCCCGGGGAATACGCAGTATTTT.

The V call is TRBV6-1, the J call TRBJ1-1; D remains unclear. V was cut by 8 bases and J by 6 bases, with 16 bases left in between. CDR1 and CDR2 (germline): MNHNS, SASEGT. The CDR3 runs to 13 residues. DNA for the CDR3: TGTGCCAGCGTAAGTTTAGTGGGTTCTGAAGCTTTCTTT. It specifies CASVSLVGSEAFF.